This record concerns one TCR beta chain sequence. The antigen is undetermined. Produced via immunoSEQ multiplex PCR; TCRdb's table is partial and in-frame only. Found here are tens of thousands of clones, about nine tenths of them singletons; the top ten hold 1.5%. Trimming cost V 3 bases and J 1 base, with 6 bases left between them. There are 13 residues in the CDR3. Germline V gene sequence: CDR1 SGHAT, CDR2 FQDESV (reference sequence). This entry comes from a study of siplizumab effects on memory and regulatory T cells. Study-wide results and caveats: Under siplizumab, alloreactive sequences traced to unstimulated CD4+ memory cells were significantly reduced. No naive or memory phenotype could be assigned to roughly 75-95% of proliferating clones.

This clonotype was sampled from a human donor in good health. The sequencing input was Tregs sorted from blood. The chain joins TRBV11-1 to TRBJ1-1, with D unclear. DNA for the CDR3: TGTGCCAGCAGCTTTGCGGAGAACACTGAAGCTTTCTTT. Its protein is CASSFAENTEAFF.